These T cell receptor beta chains were read from a single sample in a study of CD8 T cells in ankylosing spondylitis. Each CDR3 protein gets one entry after TCRdb re-called the 5' RACE reads with MiXCR. Altogether a few hundred thousand distinct CDR3 sequences are present, 12% being singletons, with the ten largest covering under 7.5%. Input material: blood, either unsorted or a sorted T cell fraction (not recorded which). These receptors all stem from a male donor with ankylosing spondylitis. CDR3s include the opening cysteine and the closing phenylalanine or tryptophan. The D gene is left open where the match is weak. Clone size is given for some rows only: seen once, a few or many times, or a class if the clone is expanded.

j_call: TRBJ1-4
clone_size: few
v_call: TRBV12-3/TRBV12-4
d_call: .
cdr3_aa: CASSHTMGGVLEKLFF

j_call: TRBJ2-2
clone_size: many
v_call: TRBV12-3/TRBV12-4
d_call: .
cdr3_aa: CASSLLGGLFF

j_call: TRBJ2-7
clone_size: .
v_call: TRBV2
d_call: .
cdr3_aa: CASSGIQFTYEQYF

j_call: TRBJ1-6
clone_size: .
v_call: TRBV10-3
d_call: .
cdr3_aa: CAVHRDYNSPLHF

j_call: TRBJ1-2
clone_size: few
v_call: TRBV5-1
d_call: .
cdr3_aa: CASSLGETSYGYTF

j_call: TRBJ2-1
clone_size: few
v_call: TRBV5-5
d_call: .
cdr3_aa: CASSSDPRNEQFF

j_call: TRBJ2-3
clone_size: .
v_call: TRBV5-1
d_call: TRBD2
cdr3_aa: CASSIAGVVTDTQYF

j_call: TRBJ1-1
clone_size: .
v_call: TRBV20-1
d_call: .
cdr3_aa: CSALGRANTEAFF

j_call: TRBJ2-1
clone_size: few
v_call: TRBV11-1
d_call: TRBD2
cdr3_aa: CASSPGTRYYNEQFF

j_call: TRBJ2-2
clone_size: few
v_call: TRBV11-2
d_call: TRBD1
cdr3_aa: CASSPRGEGASGELFF

j_call: TRBJ1-5
clone_size: few
v_call: TRBV20-1
d_call: .
cdr3_aa: CSARVRGQSQPQHF

j_call: TRBJ2-7
clone_size: many
v_call: TRBV7-9
d_call: TRBD2
cdr3_aa: CASSLVAGGLFPYEQYF

j_call: TRBJ1-2
clone_size: few
v_call: TRBV24-1
d_call: .
cdr3_aa: CATSDPPGTSDYGYTF

j_call: TRBJ1-5
clone_size: .
v_call: TRBV5-5
d_call: .
cdr3_aa: CASSFGSSNQPQHF

j_call: TRBJ1-6
clone_size: .
v_call: TRBV27
d_call: .
cdr3_aa: CASSPEVVPSGSPLHF

j_call: TRBJ1-2
clone_size: .
v_call: TRBV7-9
d_call: .
cdr3_aa: CASSSGTLLPNYGYTF

j_call: TRBJ1-4
clone_size: .
v_call: TRBV5-1
d_call: .
cdr3_aa: CASSLGTYEKLFF

j_call: TRBJ2-3
clone_size: .
v_call: TRBV25-1
d_call: .
cdr3_aa: CASSVASLGSTDTQYF

j_call: TRBJ2-6
clone_size: .
v_call: TRBV20-1
d_call: .
cdr3_aa: CSAVVDPYSGANVLTF

j_call: TRBJ2-3
clone_size: .
v_call: TRBV29-1
d_call: TRBD2
cdr3_aa: CSVERGLAGVSDTQYF

j_call: TRBJ1-5
clone_size: .
v_call: TRBV24-1
d_call: .
cdr3_aa: CATSDPTSNQPQHF

j_call: TRBJ2-1
clone_size: few
v_call: TRBV20-1
d_call: .
cdr3_aa: CSARDREQGDNEQFF

j_call: TRBJ2-1
clone_size: many
v_call: TRBV3-1
d_call: .
cdr3_aa: CASSEMRGSYNEQFF

j_call: TRBJ2-3
clone_size: few
v_call: TRBV20-1
d_call: .
cdr3_aa: CSATDLRGTDTQYF

j_call: TRBJ2-3
clone_size: few
v_call: TRBV20-1
d_call: .
cdr3_aa: CSASSGGRGTDTQYF

j_call: TRBJ1-2
clone_size: .
v_call: TRBV12-3/TRBV12-4
d_call: TRBD1
cdr3_aa: CASSSTGGYYGYTF

j_call: TRBJ2-3
clone_size: .
v_call: TRBV27
d_call: TRBD2
cdr3_aa: CASTPIMREGRTDTQYF

j_call: TRBJ2-3
clone_size: many
v_call: TRBV3-1
d_call: TRBD2
cdr3_aa: CAVAGVSGTQYF

j_call: TRBJ2-1
clone_size: many
v_call: TRBV11-2
d_call: .
cdr3_aa: CASSHRGPRFF

j_call: TRBJ1-4
clone_size: .
v_call: TRBV3-1
d_call: TRBD1
cdr3_aa: CASSHGTGGAREKLFF

j_call: TRBJ2-1
clone_size: few
v_call: TRBV27
d_call: .
cdr3_aa: CASTHRTPGNEQFF

j_call: TRBJ2-2
clone_size: .
v_call: TRBV24-1
d_call: .
cdr3_aa: CATKSGPTLLLPGELFF

j_call: TRBJ2-2
clone_size: few
v_call: TRBV11-3
d_call: .
cdr3_aa: CASSWRGTTNTGELFF

j_call: TRBJ1-1
clone_size: few
v_call: TRBV20-1
d_call: .
cdr3_aa: CSARDPGQNTEAFF

j_call: TRBJ2-1
clone_size: few
v_call: TRBV5-1
d_call: TRBD2
cdr3_aa: CASSFPLAGDPNEQFF

j_call: TRBJ2-7
clone_size: few
v_call: TRBV7-9
d_call: .
cdr3_aa: CASSPPDYSYEQYF

j_call: TRBJ2-1
clone_size: few
v_call: TRBV21-1
d_call: .
cdr3_aa: CASILFLQGPGAYNEQFF

j_call: TRBJ2-7
clone_size: .
v_call: TRBV6-1
d_call: .
cdr3_aa: CASRLTGTPYEQYF

j_call: TRBJ2-1
clone_size: .
v_call: TRBV11-2
d_call: TRBD1
cdr3_aa: CASSLILGQGAGNEQFF

j_call: TRBJ2-3
clone_size: .
v_call: TRBV12-3/TRBV12-4
d_call: TRBD2
cdr3_aa: CASMRLAGFTDTQYF

j_call: TRBJ1-2
clone_size: .
v_call: TRBV5-1
d_call: TRBD1
cdr3_aa: CASSVDGTGGSGYTF

j_call: TRBJ2-5
clone_size: .
v_call: TRBV4-1
d_call: TRBD2
cdr3_aa: CASSQGLGETQYF

j_call: TRBJ2-2
clone_size: many
v_call: TRBV5-1
d_call: .
cdr3_aa: CASSLDRAKNTGELFF